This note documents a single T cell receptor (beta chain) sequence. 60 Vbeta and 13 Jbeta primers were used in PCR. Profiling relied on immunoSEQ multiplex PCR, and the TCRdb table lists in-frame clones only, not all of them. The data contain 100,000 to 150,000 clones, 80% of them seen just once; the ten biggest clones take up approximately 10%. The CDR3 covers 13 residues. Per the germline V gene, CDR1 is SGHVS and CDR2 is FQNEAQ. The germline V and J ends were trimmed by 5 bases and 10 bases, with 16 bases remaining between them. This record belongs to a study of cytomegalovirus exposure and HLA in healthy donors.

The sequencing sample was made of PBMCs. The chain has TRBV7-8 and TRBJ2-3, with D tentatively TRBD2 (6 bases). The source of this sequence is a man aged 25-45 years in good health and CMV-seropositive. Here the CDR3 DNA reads TGTGCCAGCAGCCCAGGGCGGGGATCAGCGCAGTATTTT. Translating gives CASSPGRGSAQYF.